This is a list of T cell receptor beta chains from one sample in a study of PD-L1 blockade in urothelial cancer. Sequencing used immunoSEQ multiplex PCR; TCRdb keeps in-frame clones, though not all of them. The repertoire includes roughly 45,000 clones, roughly four fifths of them detected once, and roughly 13% sits in the top ten. The material sequenced was PBMCs, taken around atezolizumab (anti-PD-L1) treatment. These receptors came from a man in his sixties with urothelial cancer. Both conserved end residues are part of each CDR3. The order of the fields is V gene, clone size, D gene, J gene, CDR3 DNA, CDR3 protein. D genes are given only for firm matches. The size of a clone is reported for some rows only, either as once, few or many, or as a class for expanded clones.

>TRBV11-2|.|TRBD1|TRBJ1-1
TGTGCCAGCAGCTCAACCTCGACAGGGGACACTGAAGCTTTCTTT
CASSSTSTGDTEAFF
>TRBV7-9|.|.|TRBJ1-4
TGTGCCAGCAGCCGCGAGGCAAATGAAAAACTGTTTTTT
CASSREANEKLFF
>TRBV19|.|.|TRBJ2-1
TGTGCCAGTAGTGCTCACAAAGACAATGAGCAGTTCTTC
CASSAHKDNEQFF
>TRBV5-1|.|TRBD1|TRBJ1-2
TGCGCCAGCAGCTTGGGACAGGGCATGGACTATGGCTACACCTTC
CASSLGQGMDYGYTF
>TRBV28|few|.|TRBJ2-3
TGTGCCAGCAGCGGTAGGACAGCTCTTAACACAGATACGCAGTATTTT
CASSGRTALNTDTQYF
>TRBV11-2|.|TRBD1|TRBJ2-7
TGTGCCAGCAGCTTAGTTGTACAGGGGGCTTACGAGCAGTACTTC
CASSLVVQGAYEQYF
>TRBV21-1|.|.|TRBJ2-7
TGTGCCAGCAGCAAAGTCTCGACAGACTTAGCGGGAGCTCGTCGGTACGAGCAGTACTTC
CASSKVSTDLAGARRYEQYF
>TRBV9|.|TRBD2|TRBJ2-3
TGTGCCAGCAGCGTAAGGGGACTAGCGGGAGGGCCGGGCACAGATACGCAGTATTTT
CASSVRGLAGGPGTDTQYF
>TRBV7-8|.|.|TRBJ1-1
TGTGCCAGCACCCTACCAGGGAACACTGAAGCTTTCTTT
CASTLPGNTEAFF
>TRBV5-8|.|.|TRBJ2-2
TGTGCCAGCAGCTTCCGCCAGTTGACCGGGGAGCTGTTTTTT
CASSFRQLTGELFF
>TRBV25-1|.|.|TRBJ2-6
TGTGCCAGCAGTGCCGCGGGACAGCCGATATCTGGGGCCAACGTCCTGACTTTC
CASSAAGQPISGANVLTF
>TRBV5-1|.|.|TRBJ2-5
TGCGCCAGCAGCTTGTTGGTGGCAGAAGAAGAGACCCAGTACTTC
CASSLLVAEEETQYF
>TRBV5-6|.|.|TRBJ1-4
TGTGCCAGCAGCGGCGGGCCGCGAAATGAAAAACTGTTTTTT
CASSGGPRNEKLFF
>TRBV4-3|.|.|TRBJ2-2
TGCGCCAGCAGCCAAGGTGTCCCAGGGCCGAACACCGGGGAGCTGTTTTTT
CASSQGVPGPNTGELFF
>TRBV19|.|TRBD1|TRBJ2-4
TGTGCCAGTAGTTACGACAGGGATAACATTCAGTACTTC
CASSYDRDNIQYF
>TRBV5-5|once|.|TRBJ1-5
TGTGCCAGCAGCTTGAGAGGCGGGGAAAGCAATCAGCCCCAGCATTTT
CASSLRGGESNQPQHF